These 29 T cell receptor beta chains were all obtained from the same sample, sequenced in a study of shared T cell receptors in the human thymus. TCRdb keeps only in-frame clones here, not all; method: immunoSEQ multiplex PCR. The data contain fewer than 700,000 clones, roughly 90% of them seen just once; the ten biggest clones take up around 0.0099%. The same sample was also studied in work on human thymus T cells.

The sequencing sample was made of thymocytes. These receptors came from a boy under two years old with a congenital heart defect.

This chain uses TRBV11-3 with TRBJ2-7; 9 nucleotides align to TRBD1. In germline, CDR1 is SGHNT, CDR2 YENEEA. The CDR3 runs 15 residues. V trimming: 3 bases; J trimming: 3 bases; junction bases outside the gene matches: 6. The CDR3 coding sequence is TGTGCCAGCAGCTTCCCGCGGGACAGGGACTACGAGCAGTACTTC. Translation: CASSFPRDRDYEQYF.

V gene TRBV5-1 combines with J gene TRBJ2-1; no firm D call. CDR1 is SGHRS and CDR2 is YFSETQ in the germline V gene. The length of the CDR3 is 21 residues. The V end lost 7 bases, the J end lost 0 bases, and 32 bases lay between the germline ends. CDR3 region: CASALVGPQEENPSSYNEQFF. Written as DNA, the CDR3 is TGCGCCAGCGCCTTAGTTGGGCCCCAGGAAGAGAACCCCAGCTCCTACAATGAGCAGTTCTTC.

This sequence joins TRBV5-1 and TRBJ1-6, with TRBD1 matching over 10 bases. Per germline, CDR1 SGHRS and CDR2 YFSETQ. Germline trimming cut 0 bases from V and 4 bases from J; bases unmatched to any gene: 7. The CDR3 has 18 residues. The DNA of the CDR3 is TGCGCCAGCAGCTTGGCCGGCGGGACAGGGGTATATAATTCACCCCTCCACTTT. Translation gives CASSLAGGTGVYNSPLHF.

This chain links TRBV5-6 with TRBJ1-2; 7 positions match TRBD1. Per germline, CDR1 SGHDT and CDR2 YYEEEE. The length of the CDR3 is 17 residues. V shed 4 bases, J shed 4 bases, and the junction held 16 bases outside the gene matches. CDR3 region: CASSPPYTGVEGYGYTF. Written as DNA, the CDR3 is TGTGCCAGCAGCCCCCCTTATACAGGGGTGGAGGGCTATGGCTACACCTTC.

The chain couples TRBV30 to TRBJ2-6, with 8 bases that match TRBD1. The CDR3 loop spans 16 amino acids. Germline loops: CDR1 GTSNPN, CDR2 SVGIG (reference sequence). With 6 bases clipped from V and 3 bases from J, the junction kept 10 bases outside the gene matches. DNA of the CDR3: TGTGCCTGCCCCTGGACAGGGCTACGTGGGGCCAACGTCCTGACTTTC. Translation gives CACPWTGLRGANVLTF.

The J gene is TRBJ1-2, the V gene TRBV2; no clear D. Trimming pared 5 bases from V and 5 bases from J, leaving 15 bases between. Per the germline V gene, CDR1 is SNHLY and CDR2 is FYNNEI. The CDR3 contains 14 residues. The CDR3 DNA sequence: TGTGCCAGCAGTACCGAAGAAAGGAGATATGGCTACACCTTC. Protein sequence: CASSTEERRYGYTF.

This clone was seen just once. V gene TRBV10-3 combines with J gene TRBJ1-1; D gene uncertain. The CDR3 contains 13 residues. The V and J ends lost 2 bases and 1 base respectively, with 5 bases between them. Germline CDR1 is ENHRY and CDR2 is SYGVKD. CDR3 residues: CAISEEKNTEAFF. Here the CDR3 DNA reads TGTGCCATCAGTGAGGAGAAGAACACTGAAGCTTTCTTT.

The CDR3 is CASSLERSTDTQYF. The CDR3 nucleotides are TGTGCCAGCAGTCTAGAGCGTAGCACAGATACGCAGTATTTT. This chain connects TRBV11-2 to TRBJ2-3; D is undetermined. The CDR3 runs to 14 residues. Germline lookup yields CDR1 SGHAT and CDR2 FQNNGV. The V gene lost 6 bases and the J gene lost 0 bases, with 10 bases spanning the gap.

This chain connects TRBV12-5 to TRBJ1-2; possibly TRBD1 for D (5 bases). The CDR3 has 13 residues. Germline lookup yields CDR1 LGHNT and CDR2 FRNRAP. Deletions cut 4 bases from V and 3 bases from J, with 9 bases between. Here the CDR3 reads CASGSAGDYGYTF. The CDR3, as DNA: TGTGCTAGTGGTTCAGCGGGGGACTATGGCTACACCTTC.

The chain has TRBV6-6 and TRBJ2-7; tentative D call: TRBD1 (6 bases). This CDR3 comprises 16 residues. V was clipped by 0 bases and J by 2 bases, with 14 bases between them. The germline V gene has CDR1 MNHNY and CDR2 SVGAGI (reference sequence). CDR3 nucleotide sequence: TGTGCCAGCAGTTACTCGCAGCCCCCAGGGGCCTACGAGCAGTACTTC. Residues: CASSYSQPPGAYEQYF.

The chain recombines TRBV28 with TRBJ1-1; D not certain. V was clipped by 8 bases and J by 0 bases, with 22 bases between them. CDR1 is MDHEN and CDR2 is SYDVKM in the germline V gene. The CDR3 length is 17 residues. CDR3 DNA sequence: TGTGCCAGCCATCGTATACCCACGGGAAGGTTGAACACTGAAGCTTTCTTT. It codes for CASHRIPTGRLNTEAFF.

This rearrangement joins TRBV18 to TRBJ2-1; a weak D match, TRBD2 (6 bases). Between the trimmed V and J ends, which lost 6 bases and 10 bases, there was a span of 16 bases. Germline CDR1 is KGHSH and CDR2 is LQKENI. This CDR3 spans 13 amino acids. CDR3 in DNA: TGTGCCAGCTCCCTAACGGGGGTCAAGGAGCAGTTCTTC. As protein: CASSLTGVKEQFF.

The chain has TRBV21-1 and TRBJ1-5; TRBD1, the table's D call, lacks a check against the DNA. TRBV21-1 is marked as a pseudogene. This CDR3 is built from 16 residues. DNA for the CDR3: TGTGCCAGCAGCAAAGCTGGTAAGACAGGTTATCAGCCCCAGCATTTT. It translates to CASSKAGKTGYQPQHF.

V and J are TRBV4-2 and TRBJ1-5; TRBD1 aligns across 8 bases. Losses at the gene ends were 0 bases for V and 0 bases for J; bases not matched to a gene: 7. Per germline, CDR1 LGHNA and CDR2 YNFKEQ. The CDR3 runs 18 residues. The CDR3 protein is CASSQDAHRGSSNQPQHF. Written as DNA, the CDR3 is TGTGCCAGCAGCCAAGACGCCCACAGGGGGAGTAGCAATCAGCCCCAGCATTTT.

This sequence joins TRBV28 and TRBJ2-4; possibly TRBD2 for D (6 bases). V lost 5 bases and J 1 base, leaving 15 bases between the germline ends. The CDR3 spans 16 residues. Looked up from germline, CDR1 is MDHEN and CDR2 is SYDVKM. The CDR3 coding sequence is TGTGCCAGCAGTCCCATCCGGGACTCGGCCAAAAACATTCAGTACTTC. It codes for CASSPIRDSAKNIQYF.

This chain joins TRBV5-1 and TRBJ2-7; the D gene is possibly TRBD1 (6 bases). V lost 1 base, J lost 1 base, and 9 bases lay in between. The V gene's germline CDR1 is SGHRS and CDR2 YFSETQ. CDR3 length equals 14 residues. The CDR3 protein is CASSLPGDSYEQYF. The CDR3 region has the DNA TGCGCCAGCAGCTTGCCAGGGGATTCCTACGAGCAGTACTTC. Variable domain in full (rest from reference TRBV5-1 and TRBJ2-7): KAGVTQTPRYLIKTRGQQVTLSCSPISGHRSVSWYQQTPGQGLQFLFEYFSETQRNKGNFPGRFSGRQFSNSRSEMNVSTLELGDSALYLCASSLPGDSYEQYFGPGTRLTVT.

The genes are TRBV28 and TRBJ2-7; 10 bases match TRBD2. Germline V gene sequence: CDR1 MDHEN, CDR2 SYDVKM. The CDR3 covers 16 residues. Trimming took 7 bases from V and 3 from J; bases not matched to a gene: 12. CDR3 nucleotides: TGTGCCAGCACGAAGCGGGAGGGCGTGCCCATCTACGAGCAGTACTTC. It encodes CASTKREGVPIYEQYF.

This clone appeared once. The chain combines TRBV6-6 with TRBJ1-5; TRBD1 is a possible D gene (6 bases). The CDR3 loop spans 15 amino acids. CDR1 and CDR2 (germline): MNHNY, SVGAGI (reference sequence). V was clipped by 5 bases and J by 1 base, with 12 bases between them. The CDR3 DNA sequence: TGTGCCAGCAGTGTACAGGGTGGAAGCAATCAGCCCCAGCATTTT. Protein product: CASSVQGGSNQPQHF.

This chain links TRBV5-6 with TRBJ2-1, with D possibly matching TRBD1 (6 bases). Germline-derived CDR1 and CDR2 are SGHDT and YYEEEE. Deletions cut 2 bases from V and 6 bases from J, with 15 bases between. This CDR3 has 15 amino acids. The CDR3 reads CASSFVRGLCNEQFF. The DNA for the CDR3 is TGTGCCAGCAGCTTCGTCAGGGGCTTATGCAATGAGCAGTTCTTC.

In nucleotides, the CDR3 is TGTGCCAGCAGTCTAGAACAGGTGACAAGCTCCTACAATGAGCAGTTCTTC. Translating it yields CASSLEQVTSSYNEQFF. This chain uses TRBV27 with TRBJ2-1; tentatively, D is TRBD1 (5 bases). The V gene lost 5 bases and the J gene lost 0 bases, with 17 bases spanning the gap. The CDR3 length is 17 residues. Germline-derived CDR1 and CDR2 are MNHEY and SMNVEV (reference sequence).

V and J are TRBV6-1 and TRBJ2-7, with 12 nucleotides matching TRBD2. Trimming removed 2 bases from V and 4 bases from J; junction bases left unmatched: 15. Germline V gene lookup returns CDR1 MNHNS and CDR2 SASEGT. The CDR3 covers 19 residues. CDR3 protein: CASSEFSAGLAGKRYEQYF. For the CDR3, the DNA is TGTGCCAGCAGTGAATTTTCGGCAGGACTAGCGGGAAAACGGTACGAGCAGTACTTC.

The chain couples TRBV2 to TRBJ1-5; TRBD1 matches 10 bases. The junction had 9 bases not matched to a gene; V was cut back by 6 bases and J by 7 bases. The CDR3 totals 15 residues. Per germline, CDR1 SNHLY and CDR2 FYNNEI. CDR3 nucleotide sequence: TGTGCCAGCAGCGTCAACGGACAGGGGGGACAGCCCCAGCATTTT. Translation: CASSVNGQGGQPQHF. The full variable domain, its missing parts supplied by reference TRBV2 and TRBJ1-5, is EPEVTQTPSHQVTQMGQEVILRCVPISNHLYFYWYRQILGQKVEFLVSFYNNEISEKSEIFDDQFSVERPDGSNFTLKIRSTKLEDSAMYFCASSVNGQGGQPQHFGDGTRLSIL.

This chain joins TRBV11-2 and TRBJ2-1, with 11 bases matching TRBD1. Germline trimming cut 4 bases from V and 5 bases from J; bases unmatched to any gene: 7. The V gene's germline CDR1 is SGHAT and CDR2 FQNNGV. The CDR3 is made up of 16 amino acids. The DNA for the CDR3 is TGTGCCAGCAGCTCGGACAGGGGGCTAATCCACAATGAGCAGTTCTTC. This encodes CASSSDRGLIHNEQFF.

Turning to this clone: A junction end diverges from the germline sequence, so it may reflect a read error. The chain recombines TRBV7-7 with TRBJ2-7; 11 nucleotides line up with TRBD1. CDR1 SSHAT and CDR2 FNYEAQ come from the germline V gene (reference sequence). The CDR3 extends over 13 amino acids. DNA for the CDR3: TGTGCTAGCAGCTCGGGACAGGGGGGCGAGCAGTACTTC. Translating it yields CASSSGQGGEQYF.

The chain joins TRBV30 to TRBJ2-7; a possible D gene is TRBD1 (5 bases). Germline CDR1 is GTSNPN and CDR2 is SVGIG (reference sequence). The CDR3 has 12 residues. The germline V and J ends were trimmed by 8 bases and 1 base, with 12 bases remaining between them. The CDR3 DNA is TGTGCCAGCTGGTCAGGGTCCTACGAGCAGTACTTC. It yields the protein CASWSGSYEQYF.

The V and J genes are TRBV13 and TRBJ1-1, with 11 bases fitting TRBD1. Germline trimming cut 3 bases from V and 4 bases from J; bases unmatched to any gene: 7. Germline V gene lookup returns CDR1 PRHDT and CDR2 FYEKMQ (reference sequence). The length of the CDR3 is 16 residues. The CDR3 DNA sequence: TGTGCCAGCAGCTTCGGACAGGGGGCAAGAAGCACTGAAGCTTTCTTT. Amino acid sequence: CASSFGQGARSTEAFF. Variable domain in full (rest from reference TRBV13 and TRBJ1-1): AAGVIQSPRHLIKEKRETATLKCYPIPRHDTVYWYQQGPGQDPQFLISFYEKMQSDKGSIPDRFSAQQFSDYHSELNMSSLELGDSALYFCASSFGQGARSTEAFFGQGTRLTVV.

This clone has a single count. CDR3: CSVRGDRAGNYGYTF. CDR3 coding DNA: TGCAGCGTCAGGGGCGACAGGGCCGGTAACTATGGCTACACCTTC. The chain couples TRBV29-1 to TRBJ1-2; TRBD1 aligns across 7 bases. The ends lost 6 bases at V and 1 base at J; junction bases unmatched: 11. This CDR3 is built from 15 residues. Germline V gene lookup returns CDR1 SQVTM and CDR2 ANQGSEA.

This sequence joins TRBV6-6 and TRBJ1-4, with TRBD1 as a possible D gene (5 bases). There are 16 residues in the CDR3. The V and J ends lost 0 bases and 8 bases respectively, with 16 bases between them. The germline V gene has CDR1 MNHNY and CDR2 SVGAGI (reference sequence). For the CDR3, the DNA is TGTGCCAGCAGTTACTCTGGGGCACAAGGATGGGAAAAACTGTTTTTT. Protein sequence: CASSYSGAQGWEKLFF.

About this clone itself: At the DNA level, this CDR3 is encoded by other sequences in the same sample as well. This chain connects TRBV28 to TRBJ1-4; 11 bases are shared with TRBD1. Losses at the gene ends were 6 bases for V and 6 bases for J; bases not matched to a gene: 3. Germline lookup yields CDR1 MDHEN and CDR2 SYDVKM. The CDR3 is 14 residues long. The CDR3 bases are TGTGCCAGCAGCCCGGGACAGGGGGATGAAAAACTGTTTTTT. As protein: CASSPGQGDEKLFF.